The sequence of this T cell receptor (beta chain) was determined in a study of blood T cell repertoires in COVID-19. Study summary: In each case, the material was cDNA or gDNA derived from T cells, B-cell-depleted T cells, or PBMCs.

This table comes from immunoSEQ multiplex PCR, and its TCRdb copy is limited to in-frame clones, with some not included. The sample shows tens of thousands of clones, roughly 86% of them seen only once. Per germline, CDR1 SEHNR and CDR2 FQNEAQ (reference sequence). The CDR3 runs to 14 residues. The V end lost 1 base, the J end lost 4 bases, and 10 bases lay between the germline ends. This clone was observed a few times. J is TRBJ1-1 and V is TRBV7-9, with D hard to call. Sequenced sample: peripheral blood. The origin of this receptor is a man aged 80 or over with active or convalescent COVID-19. CDR3 protein: CASSLVNAITEAFF. CDR3 DNA: TGTGCCAGCAGCTTAGTAAACGCTATCACTGAAGCTTTCTTT.